This T cell receptor beta chain is from a study of cytomegalovirus exposure and HLA in healthy donors. Study background: HLA-typed donors were the source of some 80 million unique TCRs, which an early data release held. Study findings and constraints: With later analysis, a missense DCLRE1C variant became linked to TCR beta V- and J-gene trimming.

Trimming left V 4 bases short and J 0 bases short, with 9 bases between. Germline V gives CDR1 KGHSH, CDR2 LQKENI. The CDR3 contains 15 residues. The PCR used 60 Vbeta and 13 Jbeta primers. Assay: immunoSEQ multiplex PCR; the TCRdb copy retains only in-frame clones and omits some. Among 120,000 or so clones listed, around 80% were seen once. Details on this clone: Antigen: not known.

The sample taken for sequencing was PBMCs. The source is a man aged 18 to 35 in good health and CMV-seronegative. The chain carries TRBV18 and TRBJ2-2, with D maybe TRBD1 (5 bases). This CDR3 reads CASSRVGANTGELFF. The CDR3 bases are TGTGCCAGCTCACGTGTAGGGGCGAACACCGGGGAGCTGTTTTTT.